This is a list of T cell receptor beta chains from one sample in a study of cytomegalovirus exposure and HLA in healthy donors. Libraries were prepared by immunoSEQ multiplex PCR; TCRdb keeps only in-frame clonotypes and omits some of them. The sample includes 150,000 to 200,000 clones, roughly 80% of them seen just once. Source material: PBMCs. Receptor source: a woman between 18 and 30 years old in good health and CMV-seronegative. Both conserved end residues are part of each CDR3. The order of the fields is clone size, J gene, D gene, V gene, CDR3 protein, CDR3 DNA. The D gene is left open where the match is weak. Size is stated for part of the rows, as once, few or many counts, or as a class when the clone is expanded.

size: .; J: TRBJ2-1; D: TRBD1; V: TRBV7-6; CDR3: CASSLPGTAQFF; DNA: TGTGCCAGCAGCTTACCGGGGACAGCGCAGTTCTTC
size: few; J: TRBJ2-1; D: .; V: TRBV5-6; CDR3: CASSLALAYNEQFF; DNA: TGTGCCAGCAGCTTGGCTCTAGCCTACAATGAGCAGTTCTTC
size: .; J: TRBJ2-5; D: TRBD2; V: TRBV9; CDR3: CASSVALAGYGETQYF; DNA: TGTGCCAGCAGCGTAGCGTTAGCGGGATATGGGGAGACCCAGTACTTC
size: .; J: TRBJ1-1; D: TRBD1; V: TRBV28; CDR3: CASSLTGEISEAFF; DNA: TGTGCCAGCAGTTTAACAGGGGAGATTTCTGAAGCTTTCTTT
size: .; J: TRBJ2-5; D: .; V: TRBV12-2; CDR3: CASSGGGTSDQETQYF; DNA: TGTGCAAGTTCTGGGGGGGGGACTAGCGACCAAGAGACCCAGTACTTC
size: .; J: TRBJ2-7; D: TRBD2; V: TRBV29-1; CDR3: CSVDFDESGREYEQYF; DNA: TGCAGCGTTGATTTCGACGAGAGCGGGAGAGAATACGAGCAGTACTTC
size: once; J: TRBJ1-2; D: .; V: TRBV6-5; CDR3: CASSSSPNYGYTF; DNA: TGTGCCAGCAGTTCCAGTCCTAACTATGGCTACACCTTC
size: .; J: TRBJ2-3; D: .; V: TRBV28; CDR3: CASSPSRGMTTDTQYF; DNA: TGTGCCAGCAGTCCCTCCCGCGGGATGACGACAGATACGCAGTATTTT
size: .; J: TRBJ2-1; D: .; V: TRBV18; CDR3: CASSPFDEQFF; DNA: TGTGCCAGCTCACCGTTCGATGAGCAGTTCTTC
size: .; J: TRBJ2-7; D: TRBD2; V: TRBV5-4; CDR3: CASSIGLAGAYEQYF; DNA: TGTGCCAGCAGTATAGGACTAGCGGGAGCCTACGAGCAGTACTTC
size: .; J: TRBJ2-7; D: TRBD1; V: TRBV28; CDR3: CASSLPLPGQGYEQYF; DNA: TGTGCCAGCAGTTTACCGTTACCGGGACAGGGCTACGAGCAGTACTTC
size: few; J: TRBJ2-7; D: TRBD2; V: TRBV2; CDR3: CASQRGSSYEQYF; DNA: TGTGCCAGTCAGCGGGGGAGCTCCTACGAGCAGTACTTC
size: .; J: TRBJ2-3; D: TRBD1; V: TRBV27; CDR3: CASALGQITDTQYF; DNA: TGTGCCAGCGCCCTGGGACAGATCACAGATACGCAGTATTTT
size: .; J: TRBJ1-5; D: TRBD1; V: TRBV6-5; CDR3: CASSYRTGDQPQHF; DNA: TGTGCCAGCAGTTACCGGACAGGGGATCAGCCCCAGCATTTT
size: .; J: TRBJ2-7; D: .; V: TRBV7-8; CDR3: CASSLAPGLDTGYEQYF; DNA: TGTGCCAGCAGCTTAGCCCCCGGACTGGATACTGGTTACGAGCAGTACTTC
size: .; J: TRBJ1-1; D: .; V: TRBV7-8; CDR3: CATSFFNRNTEAFF; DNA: TGTGCCACCTCCTTCTTCAACAGGAACACTGAAGCTTTCTTT
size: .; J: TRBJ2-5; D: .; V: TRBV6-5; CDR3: CASSYSIRTQGTQYF; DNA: TGTGCCAGCAGTTACTCGATCAGGACTCAAGGGACCCAGTACTTC
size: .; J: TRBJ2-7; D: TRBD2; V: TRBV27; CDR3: CASKSAGGVGEQYF; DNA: TGTGCCAGCAAATCAGCGGGAGGGGTTGGCGAGCAGTACTTC
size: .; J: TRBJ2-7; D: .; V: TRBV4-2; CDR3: CASSQGGGGPLGEEQYF; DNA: TGTGCCAGCAGCCAAGGGGGTGGGGGCCCCCTGGGTGAGGAGCAGTACTTC
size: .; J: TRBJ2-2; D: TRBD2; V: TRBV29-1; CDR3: CSVVLLAGLNTGELFF; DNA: TGCAGCGTTGTTTTGCTAGCGGGATTGAACACCGGGGAGCTGTTTTTT
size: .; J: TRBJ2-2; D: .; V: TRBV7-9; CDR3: CASSLGDRELFF; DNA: TGTGCCAGCAGCTTAGGGGACAGGGAGCTGTTTTTT
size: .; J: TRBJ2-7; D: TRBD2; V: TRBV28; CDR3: CASRSLRLAGYSEQYF; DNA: TGTGCCAGCAGGTCCCTGCGACTAGCGGGATACTCCGAGCAGTACTTC
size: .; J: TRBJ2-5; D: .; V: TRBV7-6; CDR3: CASSSQGGIQETQYF; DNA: TGTGCCAGCAGCTCCCAAGGGGGAATCCAAGAGACCCAGTACTTC